Listed below are T cell receptor beta chains from one sample, sequenced in a study of T-cell memory formation after mild COVID-19. TCRdb reanalysed the 5' RACE reads using MiXCR and keeps one entry per CDR3 protein. The sample has 150,000 or so distinct CDR3 sequences, roughly a quarter seen once. The specimen was PBMCs or a T cell subset sorted from them (not recorded which). These TCRs come from an adult woman who had mild COVID-19 (a few samples of this study predate the infection). Cell type and time point are not known. Each CDR3 is given with its conserved first and last residue. Fields, in order: J gene, V gene, clone size, D gene, CDR3 protein, CDR3 DNA. A D gene is named only where the DNA matches it firmly. Clone size is stated in some rows and not others, as once, few, many or a class when expanded.

TRBJ2-7 | TRBV29-1 | - | - | CSVVGQLSYEQYF | TGCAGCGTTGTCGGACAGCTCTCCTACGAGCAGTACTTC
TRBJ2-2 | TRBV27 | - | - | CASSLSGGVTGELFF | TGTGCCAGCAGTTTATCGGGGGGTGTTACCGGGGAGCTGTTTTTT
TRBJ1-4 | TRBV7-6 | - | - | CASSLAESGANEKLFF | TGTGCCAGCAGCCTAGCCGAGAGTGGGGCCAACGAAAAACTGTTTTTT
TRBJ1-4 | TRBV7-9 | - | - | CASNRPTTNEKLFF | TGTGCCAGCAACCGCCCCACAACTAATGAAAAACTGTTTTTT
TRBJ2-5 | TRBV7-2 | few | TRBD2 | CASSHTGTRLGDQETQYF | TGTGCCAGCAGCCATACCGGGACTAGGTTGGGGGACCAAGAGACCCAGTACTTC
TRBJ2-7 | TRBV3-1 | - | - | CASSQQIDSYEQYF | TGTGCCAGCAGCCAACAGATTGATTCCTACGAGCAGTACTTC
TRBJ2-7 | TRBV30 | few | TRBD2 | CAWSVHPSGGLYEQYF | TGTGCCTGGAGTGTGCACCCTAGCGGGGGGCTCTACGAGCAGTACTTC
TRBJ1-1 | TRBV3-1 | - | - | CASSPQDYTEAFF | TGTGCCAGCAGCCCCCAGGATTACACTGAAGCTTTCTTT
TRBJ1-4 | TRBV20-1 | - | - | CSATWPGEKLFF | TGCAGTGCTACTTGGCCGGGTGAAAAACTGTTTTTT
TRBJ2-3 | TRBV4-3 | - | - | CASSQAPMRTDTQYF | TGCGCCAGCAGCCAAGCCCCCATGCGCACTGATACGCAGTATTTT
TRBJ2-7 | TRBV7-9 | few | - | CASSLTSREQYF | TGTGCCAGCAGCTTAACTAGCCGCGAGCAGTACTTC
TRBJ2-1 | TRBV7-9 | few | - | CASSQSSYNEQFF | TGTGCCAGCAGCCAGAGCTCCTACAATGAGCAGTTCTTC
TRBJ2-1 | TRBV20-1 | few | TRBD2 | CSASFSGGYNEQFF | TGCAGTGCTAGTTTTAGCGGGGGGTACAATGAGCAGTTCTTC
TRBJ1-5 | TRBV2 | many | - | CASSAGYSNQPQHF | TGTGCCAGCAGTGCGGGGTATAGCAATCAGCCCCAGCATTTT
TRBJ1-1 | TRBV21-1 | - | - | CASSKPRKHPQTEPSQTEAFF | TGTGCCAGCAGCAAGCCTCGAAAACACCCTCAAACCGAACCCTCTCAGACTGAAGCTTTCTTT
TRBJ1-1 | TRBV24-1 | - | - | CATSDLSEDEAFF | TGTGCCACCAGTGATTTGAGTGAAGATGAAGCTTTCTTT
TRBJ2-5 | TRBV7-6 | - | - | CASSFADGETQYF | TGTGCCAGCAGCTTTGCCGACGGGGAGACCCAGTACTTC
TRBJ1-4 | TRBV20-1 | - | - | CSARGRDTSPNEKLFF | TGCAGTGCTAGAGGCCGGGACACTTCACCTAATGAAAAACTGTTTTTT
TRBJ1-1 | TRBV7-6 | - | - | CASSSGISEAFF | TGTGCCAGCAGCTCGGGGATATCTGAAGCTTTCTTT
TRBJ2-2 | TRBV5-6 | few | - | CASSRPVRDSNTGELFF | TGTGCCAGCAGCCGACCGGTCAGGGATTCGAACACCGGGGAGCTGTTTTTT
TRBJ1-4 | TRBV7-9 | few | - | CASSQGDKLFF | TGTGCCAGCAGCCAAGGGGATAAACTGTTTTTT
TRBJ2-3 | TRBV9 | few | - | CASSVGGTDTQYF | TGTGCCAGCAGCGTAGGGGGCACAGATACGCAGTATTTT
TRBJ2-1 | TRBV5-6 | - | - | CASSPAADTMNRDEQFF | TGTGCCAGCAGTCCCGCGGCGGACACAATGAACAGGGATGAGCAGTTCTTC
TRBJ2-7 | TRBV24-1 | - | TRBD2 | CATSDAGDLTYEQYF | TGTGCCACCAGTGATGCGGGAGATTTAACCTACGAGCAGTACTTC
TRBJ1-1 | TRBV7-2 | - | - | CASSLAGDPHAFF | TGTGCCAGCAGCTTAGCAGGGGACCCTCACGCTTTCTTT
TRBJ2-1 | TRBV6-2/TRBV6-3 | - | TRBD1 | CASSFQTRPDRGPYNEQFF | TGTGCCAGCAGTTTCCAAACCAGGCCGGACAGGGGGCCCTACAATGAGCAGTTCTTC
TRBJ1-1 | TRBV15 | few | TRBD1 | CATSNRGYTEAFF | TGTGCCACCAGCAACAGGGGGTACACTGAAGCTTTCTTT
TRBJ1-4 | TRBV20-1 | once | - | CSARRPPSEKLFF | TGCAGTGCTAGACGACCCCCTAGTGAAAAACTGTTTTTT
TRBJ1-5 | TRBV15 | - | - | CATSIWGREIQPQHF | TGTGCCACCAGCATTTGGGGCAGAGAGATTCAGCCCCAGCATTTT
TRBJ1-2 | TRBV7-9 | few | - | CASNLQGRVGYGYTF | TGTGCCAGCAACCTTCAGGGGAGGGTTGGGTATGGCTACACCTTC
TRBJ2-7 | TRBV29-1 | - | TRBD2 | CSVVGLALSYEQYF | TGCAGCGTTGTCGGACTAGCATTGTCCTACGAGCAGTACTTC
TRBJ2-3 | TRBV7-9 | - | - | CASSPPLLTDTQYF | TGTGCCAGCAGCCCGCCATTGCTCACAGATACGCAGTATTTT
TRBJ2-7 | TRBV23-1 | - | - | CASSLDLVYEQYF | TGCGCCAGCAGTCTCGACCTAGTGTACGAGCAGTACTTC
TRBJ2-7 | TRBV7-6 | few | TRBD2 | CASSVGLAGYEQYF | TGTGCCAGCAGCGTCGGACTAGCGGGCTACGAGCAGTACTTC
TRBJ2-3 | TRBV11-2 | few | - | CASSLGRRSTDTQYF | TGTGCCAGCAGCTTAGGGAGGAGAAGCACAGATACGCAGTATTTT
TRBJ2-7 | TRBV9 | few | TRBD2 | CASSANPSGGAYEQYF | TGTGCCAGCAGCGCTAACCCTAGCGGGGGCGCCTACGAGCAGTACTTC
TRBJ2-3 | TRBV7-6 | - | - | CASSLSMNREKDTQYF | TGTGCCAGCAGCTTAAGCATGAATAGAGAGAAGGATACGCAGTATTTT